Given below is one TCR beta chain in context. This entry belongs to a study of T cell repertoires in ileal Crohn's disease. Across the whole study: Thiopurines (11) or anti-TNF agents (18) were given postoperatively to about half.

This CDR3 has 13 amino acids. The V end lost 6 bases, the J end lost 1 base, and 10 bases lay between the germline ends. CDR1 is SNHLY, CDR2 FYNNEI, per germline. The table came from immunoSEQ multiplex PCR; TCRdb's copy has only in-frame clones and leaves some out. The sample holds some 14,000 clones, around 80% seen once. The TCR sequence derives from an adult with Crohn's disease. The rearrangement uses TRBV2 and TRBJ2-7; possibly TRBD1 for D (6 bases). Sequenced input: ileal tissue. The CDR3 coding sequence is TGTGCCAGCAGCCCCACAGGGTCCTACGAGCAGTACTTC. Its protein is CASSPTGSYEQYF.